The 12 T cell receptor beta chains presented below share a single source sample, sequenced in a study of shared clonotypes between healthy human individuals. Clones were sequenced by immunoSEQ multiplex PCR, and TCRdb holds only the in-frame ones, with some missing. Seen here are 2 million or so clones, roughly 94% observed once, and the top ten hold 0.1% to 0.15%. Sequenced material: naive CD4+ T cells sorted from blood. Subset here: CD45RA+ positively selected. These receptors came from a man aged 18 to 30 in good health.

CDR3 region: CASSEIRGPSQETQYF. The CDR3 DNA reads TGTGCCAGCAGTGAAATCAGGGGGCCCTCCCAAGAGACCCAGTACTTC. The chain links TRBV25-1 to TRBJ2-5; 8 bases match TRBD1. The CDR3 covers 16 residues. V lost 2 bases and J lost 1; bases outside the gene matches: 6. Germline CDR1 and CDR2: MGHDK and SYGVNS.

The chain uses TRBV7-3 and TRBJ2-1; maybe TRBD1 (6 bases). The CDR3 consists of 17 residues. The V and J ends lost 1 base and 7 bases respectively, with 20 bases between them. Germline CDR1 is SGHTA and CDR2 is FQGTGA. Here the CDR3 reads CASSLNPGQGLRNEQFF. The CDR3 bases are TGTGCCAGCAGCTTAAATCCGGGGCAGGGGCTAAGAAATGAGCAGTTCTTC.

The chain employs TRBV6-1 and TRBJ1-1, with a weak D call TRBD1 (6 bases). Trimming removed 6 bases from V and 3 bases from J, with 11 bases in between. The CDR3 extends over 13 amino acids. The germline V gene encodes CDR1 MNHNS and CDR2 SASEGT. This chain's CDR3 is CASSRGGDTEAFF. The CDR3 DNA reads as TGTGCCAGCAGCAGGGGCGGCGACACTGAAGCTTTCTTT.

The CDR3 DNA reads as TGTGCCAGTAGTATCCCCGGGGCCGTCCTCGAGTATGGCTACACCTTC. Translating it yields CASSIPGAVLEYGYTF. This chain connects TRBV19 to TRBJ1-2; perhaps TRBD1 as D (5 bases). V lost 3 bases, J lost 5 bases, and 19 bases lay in between. Germline CDR1 is LNHDA and CDR2 is SQIVND (reference sequence). CDR3 length: 16 residues.

This clone was picked up one time. The chain employs TRBV15 and TRBJ2-1; no clear D gene. V was pared by 1 base and J by 0 bases, with 4 bases between. In germline, CDR1 is LNHNV, CDR2 YYDKDF (reference sequence). This CDR3 region has 14 residues. The CDR3 region is CATSRANSYNEQFF. In nucleotides, the CDR3 is TGTGCCACCAGCAGAGCGAACTCCTACAATGAGCAGTTCTTC.

A single count supports this clone. V usage is TRBV9 and J usage is TRBJ1-6, with D hard to call. V was pared by 0 bases and J by 1 base, with 26 bases between. The CDR3 consists of 22 residues. CDR1 is SGDLS, CDR2 YYNGEE, per germline. CDR3 nucleotide sequence: TGTGCCAGCAGCGTAGCCTCCGTAGCGGCGAAGGTCGGTAAGTCCTATAATTCACCCCTCCACTTT. This gives the protein CASSVASVAAKVGKSYNSPLHF.

The chain joins TRBV4-3 to TRBJ2-1; 7 bases map to TRBD2. The CDR3 covers 16 residues. Germline CDR1 and CDR2: LGHNA and YSLEER. After removal of 1 base from V and 9 bases from J, the junction contained 12 bases not matched to a gene. CDR3 amino acids: CASSQVSGRAVSEQFF. The CDR3 DNA sequence: TGCGCCAGCAGCCAAGTTTCGGGGAGGGCTGTGAGTGAGCAGTTCTTC.

This chain uses TRBV4-1 with TRBJ2-1; no definite D call. The CDR3 length is 16 residues. The germline CDR1 and CDR2 sequences are MGHRA and YSYEKL. With 0 bases removed from V and 3 bases from J, the gap between germline ends came to 12 bases. The CDR3 here is CASSQDNLPSYNEQFF. As DNA, the CDR3 is TGCGCCAGCAGCCAAGACAACTTACCGAGCTACAATGAGCAGTTCTTC.

The chain joins TRBV2 to TRBJ2-3; D perhaps matches TRBD1 (7 bases). This CDR3 is built from 14 residues. Germline-derived CDR1 and CDR2 are SNHLY and FYNNEI. V lost 7 bases, J lost 4 bases, and 15 bases lay in between. CDR3 protein: CASKGGGVADTQYF. The CDR3 DNA reads TGTGCCAGCAAAGGGGGCGGGGTAGCAGATACGCAGTATTTT.

Points on this clone: Within the sample, other DNA sequences also encode this same CDR3. The chain is built from TRBV2 and TRBJ1-6; 7 bases match TRBD1. Trimming at V came to 4 bases and at J to 5 bases, leaving 2 bases not matched to a gene. The germline V gene has CDR1 SNHLY and CDR2 FYNNEI. The CDR3 extends over 14 amino acids. The CDR3 loop reads CASSGQGDNSPLHF. The CDR3 region has the DNA TGTGCCAGCAGTGGACAGGGAGATAATTCACCCCTCCACTTT. Full variable domain (rest looked up from reference TRBV2 and TRBJ1-6): EPEVTQTPSHQVTQMGQEVILRCVPISNHLYFYWYRQILGQKVEFLVSFYNNEISEKSEIFDDQFSVERPDGSNFTLKIRSTKLEDSAMYFCASSGQGDNSPLHFGNGTRLTVT.

This clone has a count of ten or more. This chain joins TRBV28 and TRBJ1-2; D might be TRBD1 (5 bases). The germline gives CDR1 MDHEN, CDR2 SYDVKM. Trimming took off 3 bases at V and 8 bases at J, with 13 bases between the two ends. There are 13 residues in the CDR3. CDR3 sequence (DNA): TGTGCCAGCAGTTTCCAAGGGACGGGAGGCTACACCTTC. Translating it yields CASSFQGTGGYTF.

For this clone: The junction differs from germline at one of its ends, possibly a read error. The chain is built from TRBV7-7 and TRBJ2-1, with 14 bases fitting TRBD2. The germline V gene has CDR1 SSHAT and CDR2 FNYEAQ (reference sequence). This CDR3 spans 15 amino acids. CDR3 region: CASSAGLAGVGEQFF. CDR3 bases: TGTGCTAGCAGCGCGGGACTAGCGGGAGTGGGTGAGCAGTTCTTC. The variable domain in full, with the rest retrieved from reference TRBV7-7 and TRBJ2-1, is GAGVSQSPRYKVTKRGQDVTLRCDPISSHATLYWYQQALGQGPEFLTYFNYEAQPDKSGLPSDRFSAERPEGSISTLTIQRTEQRDSAMYRCASSAGLAGVGEQFFGPGTRLTVL.